This section outlines one T cell receptor (beta chain) sequence together with its context. The target antigen is unknown. These data belong to a study of OX40 agonist ivuxolimab in advanced cancers. Whole-study context: Three patients responded partially, comprising one with hepatocellular carcinoma and two with cutaneous melanoma.

Assay used: immunoSEQ multiplex PCR; TCRdb lists only in-frame clones, some missing. Of tens of thousands of clones in the sample, roughly four fifths were seen once. Overall study findings and caveats: Clonal expansion from baseline to week 6 occurred in both CD4+ and CD8+ T cells.

The sequencing used CD4+ or CD8+ T cells sorted from blood, collected in a trial of the OX40 agonist ivuxolimab. The sequence came from an adult with an advanced solid tumor such as melanoma, head and neck, liver or kidney cancer.

The chain's CDR3 is CASSRDGTTQAGYTF. The CDR3 DNA follows: TGTGCCAGCAGCCGAGACGGGACAACCCAAGCTGGCTACACCTTC. The chain joins TRBV7-2 to TRBJ1-2; TRBD1 might be the D (6 bases). The CDR3 loop spans 15 amino acids. Trimming pared 5 bases from V and 7 bases from J, leaving 20 bases between. CDR1 and CDR2 from the germline V gene are SGHTA and FQGNSA. The variable domain in full, with the rest retrieved from reference TRBV7-2 and TRBJ1-2, is GAGVSQSPSNKVTEKGKDVELRCDPISGHTALYWYRQSLGQGLEFLIYFQGNSAPDKSGLPSDRFSAERTGGSVSTLTIQRTQQEDSAVYLCASSRDGTTQAGYTFGSGTRLTVV.